These T cell receptor beta chains were read from a single sample in a study of cytomegalovirus exposure and HLA in healthy donors. This table comes from immunoSEQ multiplex PCR, and its TCRdb copy is limited to in-frame clones, with some not included. The data contain 130,000 to 150,000 clones, roughly 78% of them singletons. Sequenced sample: PBMCs. The receptor source for this set is a man between 35 and 55 years old in good health and CMV-seropositive. Both conserved end residues are part of each CDR3. The D gene is left open where the match is weak. Clone size is stated in some rows and not others, as once, few, many or a class when expanded.

clone_size	j_call	v_call	d_call	cdr3_nt	cdr3_aa
-	TRBJ2-7	TRBV6-5	TRBD2	TGTGCCAGCAGTTACTGGGCGGGAGGGCCGTACGAGCAGTACTTC	CASSYWAGGPYEQYF
-	TRBJ2-7	TRBV19	-	TGTGCCAGTCGGAGGAGGGACCTCTTAGACGAGCAGTACTTC	CASRRRDLLDEQYF
once	TRBJ2-5	TRBV5-6	TRBD1	TGTGCCAGCAGCGGGACAGGGGGGAAGACCCAGTACTTC	CASSGTGGKTQYF
few	TRBJ1-5	TRBV23-1	-	TGCGCCAGCAGTCAATCCGAGTATCAGCCCCAGCATTTT	CASSQSEYQPQHF
-	TRBJ1-4	TRBV10-1	-	TGCGCCAGCAGTGAAGCAGGGGTTGAAAAACTGTTTTTT	CASSEAGVEKLFF
-	TRBJ2-7	TRBV5-1	TRBD2	TGCGCCAGCAGCTTGGGGTCGGGGACTACCTACGAGCAGTACTTC	CASSLGSGTTYEQYF
-	TRBJ2-2	TRBV18	TRBD1	TGTGCCAGCTCACTCGGACAGGAGAACACCGGGGAGCTGTTTTTT	CASSLGQENTGELFF
-	TRBJ1-4	TRBV2	TRBD1	TGTGCCAGCAGTTATACAGGGGGCGGAAATGAAAAACTGTTTTTT	CASSYTGGGNEKLFF
-	TRBJ1-5	TRBV7-9	-	TGTGCCAGCAGCTTACCGGAGCCCGGGAAGCCCCAGCATTTT	CASSLPEPGKPQHF
-	TRBJ1-2	TRBV6-5	-	TGTGCCAGCAGTGATCAGGGTCTCAATGGCTACACCTTC	CASSDQGLNGYTF
-	TRBJ2-2	TRBV19	TRBD2	TGTGCCAGTGGTAGCGGGAGGGATGGCGGGGAGCTGTTTTTT	CASGSGRDGGELFF
-	TRBJ1-2	TRBV6-6	-	TGTGCCAGCAGTTACCCAGGGGACGTCTATGGCTACACCTTC	CASSYPGDVYGYTF
-	TRBJ1-2	TRBV30	-	TGTGCCTGGACCGGGGGAAACTATGGCTACACCTTC	CAWTGGNYGYTF
-	TRBJ2-1	TRBV10-3	TRBD2	TGTGCCATCAGTGAGGCATTACTAGCGCGCTCCTACAATGAGCAGTTCTTC	CAISEALLARSYNEQFF
-	TRBJ2-7	TRBV11-3	-	TGTGCCAGCAGCGAAGGCAGGGCAACCTACGAGCAGTACTTC	CASSEGRATYEQYF
few	TRBJ2-7	TRBV27	TRBD1	TGTGCCAGCACCCCCAGGACAGGGACAGCCTACGAGCAGTACTTC	CASTPRTGTAYEQYF
few	TRBJ2-7	TRBV5-1	TRBD1	TGCGCCAGCAGCTTGGATGGGACAGGGTCGGTCTACGAGCAGTACTTC	CASSLDGTGSVYEQYF
-	TRBJ2-2	TRBV21-1	-	TGTGCCAGCAGCGAAGCTCCGACGGAGCGGGAGGGAAGAGACACCGGGGAGCTGTTTTTT	CASSEAPTEREGRDTGELFF
-	TRBJ1-6	TRBV7-9	-	TGTGCCAGCAGCCCGACAGGTTCCTCACTTAATTCACCCCTCCACTTT	CASSPTGSSLNSPLHF
-	TRBJ1-2	TRBV5-1	-	TGCGCCAGCAGCTTGTGGCAGGGAGGTGGTGGCTACACCTTC	CASSLWQGGGGYTF
-	TRBJ2-5	TRBV15	TRBD1	TGTGCCACCAGCAAACTGGGGACAGGGGGAACAGTCGCGTATACCCAGTACTTC	CATSKLGTGGTVAYTQYF
-	TRBJ1-4	TRBV6-5	TRBD1	TGTGCCAGCAGTCGCACCGGGACAGGGGTTGAAAAACTGTTTTTT	CASSRTGTGVEKLFF
-	TRBJ1-5	TRBV19	TRBD1	TGTGCCAGTAGTCAACAGGGGAATCAGCCCCAGCATTTT	CASSQQGNQPQHF
few	TRBJ2-3	TRBV4-1	TRBD2	TGCGCCAGCAGCCAGGAGACTAGCGACACAGATACGCAGTATTTT	CASSQETSDTDTQYF
-	TRBJ1-5	TRBV28	-	TGTGCCAGCAGCCCGAGTCTGGGGGCCCGGCAGCCCCAGCATTTT	CASSPSLGARQPQHF
-	TRBJ2-7	TRBV6-5	-	TGTGCCAGCAGAGCCCGGTCCCGGGGGTCCTACGAGCAGTACTTC	CASRARSRGSYEQYF
-	TRBJ2-7	TRBV19	-	TGTGCCAGTTCCTACAGGGAGTTCTACGAGCAGTACTTC	CASSYREFYEQYF
-	TRBJ2-1	TRBV7-3	TRBD1	TGTGCCAGCAGCGCGACGACAGGGGGTTCGAATGAGCAGTTCTTC	CASSATTGGSNEQFF
-	TRBJ2-5	TRBV11-1	TRBD1	TGTGCCAGCACCGGGACAGGGATACAGACCCAGTACTTC	CASTGTGIQTQYF
-	TRBJ1-5	TRBV28	-	TGTGCCAGCGTGCGGGGGACTCAGCCCCAGCATTTT	CASVRGTQPQHF
-	TRBJ2-5	TRBV28	-	TGTGCCAGCAGTTTCGGAGCTGTGGAGACCCAGTACTTC	CASSFGAVETQYF
once	TRBJ1-4	TRBV7-9	TRBD1	TGTGCCAGCAGCGCATCGGGACAGGGATCTAATGAAAAACTGTTTTTT	CASSASGQGSNEKLFF
-	TRBJ2-3	TRBV11-1	TRBD2	TGTGCCAGCAGCCGGGGACTAGATCCAAGCACAGATACGCAGTATTTT	CASSRGLDPSTDTQYF
-	TRBJ2-5	TRBV9	TRBD1	TGTGCCAGCAGCGGGGGCGTCGGGACAGGGTTAGAGACCCAGTACTTC	CASSGGVGTGLETQYF
-	TRBJ1-1	TRBV30	TRBD1	TGTGCCTGGGGAACAGGGGTCGGAACTGAAGCTTTCTTT	CAWGTGVGTEAFF
-	TRBJ1-1	TRBV5-1	-	TGCGCCAGCAGCTTGGTCCCCGAGGACACTGAAGCTTTCTTT	CASSLVPEDTEAFF
-	TRBJ2-1	TRBV15	TRBD1	TGTGCCACCAGCAGAGGAAGTACAGGGGGGTGGTTAGATGAGCAGTTCTTC	CATSRGSTGGWLDEQFF
-	TRBJ2-2	TRBV7-9	TRBD2	TGTGCCAGCAGCTTGGCGGGAGACACCGGGGAGCTGTTTTTT	CASSLAGDTGELFF
-	TRBJ2-1	TRBV2	TRBD2	TGTGCCAGCAGTGAAGGGGTACTACTAGCGGGAGACGGCAATGAGCAGTTCTTC	CASSEGVLLAGDGNEQFF
-	TRBJ1-1	TRBV30	-	TGTGCCTGGGCCCGACAAGGAGGCACTGAAGCTTTCTTT	CAWARQGGTEAFF
-	TRBJ2-5	TRBV2	TRBD1	TGTGCCAGCAGTGCGCGACAGGGTAATGGAGAGACCCAGTACTTC	CASSARQGNGETQYF
-	TRBJ2-3	TRBV30	TRBD1	TGTGCCTGGAGTGGGGGAGGACAGGGGGCAGGCACAGATACGCAGTATTTT	CAWSGGGQGAGTDTQYF